These 28 T cell receptor beta chains originate from one sample sequenced in a study of early T cells in non-severe SARS-CoV-2 infection (dated by TCRdb to about 2021). Library construction relied on 5' RACE. The reads were generated on a NextSeq 500. Clones were called with MiXCR by TCRdb after fastp trimmed the public reads at Q25, and only in-frame beta chains were retained. Rows are unified per CDR3 protein, each entry keeping the most common DNA and genes. The sample yields 30,000 to 35,000 distinct CDR3 sequences; around 6.6% were counted once. The top ten constitute about 3% of the sample. Sequences were obtained from whole blood. The receptors stem from an adult who was a healthcare worker with PCR-confirmed SARS-CoV-2 infection or an uninfected control (not recorded which).

This clonotype was counted at least ten times. This chain uses TRBV4-3 with TRBJ1-6, with 9 bases identical to TRBD1. CDR1 is LGHNA, CDR2 YSLEER, per germline. Trimming cost V 0 bases and J 0 bases; bases outside gene matches: 9. This CDR3 has 20 amino acids. The CDR3: CASSQELTGGLSSYNSPLHF. In nucleotides, the CDR3 is TGCGCCAGCAGCCAAGAATTAACAGGGGGCCTAAGCTCCTATAATTCACCCCTCCACTTT.

This clonotype has a count of ten or more. The genes are TRBV12-3 or TRBV12-4 and TRBJ2-7; 11 nucleotides agree with TRBD2. J gave up 6 bases and V 7 bases, and 5 bases lay outside the gene matches. The length of the CDR3 is 13 residues. In DNA, the CDR3 is TGTGCCAGCACACTAGCGGGAGTCGCCGAGCAGTACTTC. Translating gives CASTLAGVAEQYF.

There are a few counts of this clonotype. The rearrangement joins TRBV20-1 to TRBJ2-7; the match to TRBD2 covers 8 bases. There are 13 residues in the CDR3. Germline CDR1 reads DFQATT; CDR2 reads SNEGSKA (reference sequence). V trimming: 3 bases; J trimming: 6 bases; junction bases outside the gene matches: 7. In DNA form, the CDR3 reads TGCAGTGCTAGCCTTAGCGGGACGGGCGAGCAGTACTTC. Residues: CSASLSGTGEQYF.

The V gene is TRBV19, the J gene TRBJ1-2; D is uncertain. Germline assignment: CDR1 LNHDA and CDR2 SQIVND (reference sequence). V dropped 5 bases and J dropped 13 bases, with 14 bases sitting between them. The CDR3 consists of 11 residues. The CDR3 loop reads CASSLGHTGTF. For the CDR3, the DNA is TGTGCCAGTAGTCTCGGGCATACCGGCACCTTC.

In this sample, this clonotype turned up many times. The gene calls are TRBV19 and TRBJ2-5; 8 nucleotides agree with TRBD1. The CDR3 has 15 amino acids. CDR1 and CDR2 from the germline V gene are LNHDA and SQIVND (reference sequence). J was trimmed by 0 bases and V by 5 bases; bases with no gene match: 5. Here the CDR3 reads CASSGQGAYQETQYF. The CDR3 bases are TGTGCCAGTAGTGGTCAGGGGGCATACCAAGAGACCCAGTACTTC.

The sample holds many counts of this clonotype. V and J are TRBV7-9 and TRBJ1-5; D gene ambiguous. Germline lookup yields CDR1 SEHNR and CDR2 FQNEAQ (reference sequence). The CDR3 sequence is 13 residues long. The V and J ends lost 6 bases and 1 base respectively, with 7 bases between them. DNA of the CDR3: TGTGCCAGCAGTTTTACCAGCAATCAGCCCCAGCATTTT. Translated, it gives CASSFTSNQPQHF.

The table lists this clonotype with many counts. The genes are TRBV6-6 and TRBJ2-7; possibly TRBD1 or TRBD2 for D (5 bases each). Trimming took off 6 bases at V and 9 bases at J, with 12 bases between the two ends. The germline V gene has CDR1 MNHNY and CDR2 SVGAGI (reference sequence). The CDR3 consists of 11 residues. CDR3 in DNA: TGTGCCAGCAGCCTAGAGGGGATGCAGTACTTC. The encoded protein is CASSLEGMQYF.

This clonotype appeared many times. The J gene is TRBJ1-2, the V gene TRBV29-1; D is ambiguous. The CDR3 totals 13 residues. Between the trimmed V and J ends, which lost 4 bases and 4 bases, there was a span of 13 bases. Germline assignment: CDR1 SQVTM and CDR2 ANQGSEA. The CDR3 DNA reads as TGCAGCGTTGGGTCAGCCGTCGGCTATGGCTACACCTTC. Amino acid sequence: CSVGSAVGYGYTF.

This clonotype was found many times. This sequence joins TRBV6-5 and TRBJ2-6; no firm D call. V was clipped by 0 bases and J by 0 bases, with 9 bases between them. CDR3 size: 17 residues. CDR1 and CDR2 from the germline V gene are MNHEY and SVGAGI. The CDR3 protein is CASSYSAVLSGANVLTF. CDR3 nucleotide sequence: TGTGCCAGCAGTTACTCGGCTGTCCTCTCTGGGGCCAACGTCCTGACTTTC.

This clonotype appeared many times. The V gene is TRBV2, the J gene TRBJ1-1, with TRBD1 identical over 7 bases. The ends lost 8 bases at V and 4 bases at J; junction bases unmatched: 4. The CDR3 covers 12 residues. Germline V gives CDR1 SNHLY, CDR2 FYNNEI. The CDR3: CASDRDSTEAFF. The CDR3 DNA reads as TGTGCCAGCGACCGGGACAGCACTGAAGCTTTCTTT.

The chain couples TRBV25-1 to TRBJ1-4, with a possible D match to TRBD1 (5 bases). V was cut by 3 bases and J by 5 bases, with 10 bases left in between. CDR1 and CDR2 (germline): MGHDK, SYGVNS. This CDR3 region has 14 residues. The DNA of the CDR3 is TGTGCCAGCAGTGATACGAAGGGGAATGAAAAACTGTTTTTT. It codes for CASSDTKGNEKLFF.

This clonotype was observed many times. V and J are TRBV20-1 and TRBJ1-4; TRBD1 agrees at 9 bases. Germline trimming cut 6 bases from V and 4 bases from J; bases unmatched to any gene: 3. The CDR3 has 13 amino acids. CDR1 and CDR2 from the germline V gene are DFQATT and SNEGSKA (reference sequence). CDR3 nucleotide sequence: TGCAGTGCCCCGGGACAGGGTAATGAAAAACTGTTTTTT. Encoded protein: CSAPGQGNEKLFF.

This clonotype was seen repeatedly, ten times or more. J is TRBJ1-2 and V is TRBV20-1, with D uncertain. The CDR3 is 13 residues long. Trimming left V 5 bases short and J 8 bases short, with 18 bases between. Germline CDR1 and CDR2: DFQATT and SNEGSKA (reference sequence). Here the CDR3 DNA reads TGCAGTGCTCCCCCGTTTGCTTCGGGGGGCTACACCTTC. Translation gives CSAPPFASGGYTF.

The table lists this clonotype with many counts. The chain has TRBV29-1 and TRBJ1-5; D is uncertain. The CDR3 is 15 residues long. Germline V gene lookup returns CDR1 SQVTM and CDR2 ANQGSEA. With 0 bases removed from V and 5 bases from J, the gap between germline ends came to 14 bases. The CDR3 here is CSVEEGSGLDQPQHF. CDR3 DNA sequence: TGCAGCGTTGAAGAGGGGAGCGGGTTGGATCAGCCCCAGCATTTT.

The chain couples TRBV28 to TRBJ2-3, with 7 bases fitting TRBD2. V was pared by 4 bases and J by 1 base, with 2 bases of the junction left unmatched. This CDR3 has 14 amino acids. Germline assignment: CDR1 MDHEN and CDR2 SYDVKM. CDR3 sequence reads: CASSWGGGTDTQYF. The CDR3 DNA reads TGTGCCAGCAGTTGGGGGGGGGGCACAGATACGCAGTATTTT.

This clonotype has at least ten counts. The chain links TRBV6-1 to TRBJ1-6, with D tentatively TRBD1 (5 bases). The CDR3 spans 15 residues. The V gene lost 4 bases and the J gene lost 9 bases, with 16 bases spanning the gap. CDR1 and CDR2 from the germline V gene are MNHNS and SASEGT. The CDR3 DNA sequence: TGTGCCAGCAGTGTAATACAGGACGGTGGTTCACCCCTCCACTTT. Translated: CASSVIQDGGSPLHF.

This clonotype was found many times. The chain links TRBV12-3 or TRBV12-4 to TRBJ1-1, with a possible D match to TRBD1 (6 bases). Trimming cost V 7 bases and J 7 bases, with 19 bases left between them. This CDR3 has 14 residues. CDR3 amino acids: CASTDRPRVSEAFF. CDR3 DNA sequence: TGTGCCAGCACCGACAGGCCCCGAGTTAGTGAAGCTTTCTTT.

This clonotype was detected ten times or more. The rearrangement links TRBV29-1 to TRBJ2-1, with D possibly being TRBD2 (7 bases). Trimming shortened V by 3 bases and J by 1 base, and 13 bases separated the two germline ends. From germline, CDR1 is SQVTM and CDR2 ANQGSEA. The CDR3 has 15 amino acids. DNA for the CDR3: TGCAGCGTTGACAGGGGAGGGGGGTCCTACAATGAGCAGTTCTTC. The encoded protein is CSVDRGGGSYNEQFF.

This clonotype was counted at least ten times. The gene calls are TRBV18 and TRBJ1-2; 7 bases align to TRBD1. Germline CDR1 KGHSH, CDR2 LQKENI. The J segment lost 4 bases and the V segment lost 4 bases, leaving 12 bases of the junction unmatched. The CDR3 sequence is 16 residues long. The CDR3 nucleotides read TGTGCCAGCTCACTTTCCACCGGGACAGCCGTCTATGGCTACACCTTC. Its protein product is CASSLSTGTAVYGYTF.

This clonotype was recorded many times. This chain connects TRBV29-1 to TRBJ2-1; 7 nucleotides agree with TRBD1. The junction had 1 base not matched to a gene; V was cut back by 4 bases and J by 1 base. The CDR3 spans 13 residues. The germline V gene has CDR1 SQVTM and CDR2 ANQGSEA. DNA of the CDR3: TGCAGCGTTGCCAGGGGGTCCTACAATGAGCAGTTCTTC. As protein: CSVARGSYNEQFF.

This clonotype was observed many times. The rearrangement joins TRBV12-3 or TRBV12-4 to TRBJ1-5; TRBD1 matches at 7 bases. The ends lost 2 bases at V and 4 bases at J; junction bases unmatched: 5. The CDR3 contains 15 residues. CDR3 residues: CASSLSTGLNQPQHF. The CDR3 DNA reads as TGTGCCAGCAGTTTATCGACAGGGTTAAATCAGCCCCAGCATTTT.

This clonotype was counted many times. The chain carries TRBV20-1 and TRBJ2-7; no clear D gene. Trimming took 4 bases from V and 2 from J, leaving 9 bases between them. Germline V gives CDR1 DFQATT, CDR2 SNEGSKA (reference sequence). The CDR3 is 12 residues long. CDR3 DNA sequence: TGCAGTGCTACGGTTGGAACCTACGAGCAGTACTTC. Translating gives CSATVGTYEQYF.

A word on this clonotype: This may be a read error: a much more frequent sequence differs by one nucleotide. The V call is TRBV6-1, the J call TRBJ1-3, with 7 bases aligning to TRBD1. In germline, CDR1 is MNHNS, CDR2 SASEGT. This CDR3 contains 14 residues. The V segment lost 8 bases and the J segment 2 bases; nucleotides outside the gene matches: 6. CDR3 DNA: TGTGCCAGCTGTGGGACAGATCCTGGAAACACCATATATTTT. Translation: CASCGTDPGNTIYF.

This clonotype was picked up many times. The gene calls are TRBV6-5 and TRBJ2-1; D is uncertain. V was trimmed by 6 bases and J by 4 bases, leaving 4 bases between them. The CDR3 contains 11 residues. Germline V gives CDR1 MNHEY, CDR2 SVGAGI. CDR3 nucleotide sequence: TGTGCCAGCAGCCTTTACAATGAGCAGTTCTTC. This encodes CASSLYNEQFF.

This clonotype was observed many times. The V call is TRBV20-1, the J call TRBJ1-2; the D is unclear. The CDR3 length is 12 residues. The germline V and J ends were trimmed by 6 bases and 2 bases, with 10 bases remaining between them. Germline V CDR1 and CDR2: DFQATT, SNEGSKA (reference sequence). The CDR3 DNA reads as TGCAGTGCCCGGGGAGTAAACTATGGCTACACCTTC. Its translation is CSARGVNYGYTF.

This clonotype was seen at least ten times. The V and J genes are TRBV7-2 and TRBJ2-1; 11 nucleotides match TRBD2. This CDR3 has 15 residues. CDR1 is SGHTA, CDR2 FQGNSA, per germline. Trimming removed 2 bases from V and 7 bases from J; junction bases left unmatched: 4. CDR3 DNA: TGTGCCAGCAGCTTACTAGCGGGAGGATCTAATGAGCAGTTCTTC. As protein: CASSLLAGGSNEQFF.

This clonotype was counted ten times or more. The chain links TRBV7-2 to TRBJ1-5; TRBD1 matches 8 bases. The CDR3 is made up of 15 amino acids. Germline CDR1 reads SGHTA; CDR2 reads FQGNSA. Trimming took 6 bases from V and 4 from J; bases not matched to a gene: 8. The CDR3 reads CASSPTGGGNQPQHF. The DNA of the CDR3 is TGTGCCAGCAGTCCAACAGGGGGAGGAAATCAGCCCCAGCATTTT. Full variable domain (remainder filled in from reference TRBV7-2 and TRBJ1-5): GAGVSQSPSNKVTEKGKDVELRCDPISGHTALYWYRQSLGQGLEFLIYFQGNSAPDKSGLPSDRFSAERTGGSVSTLTIQRTQQEDSAVYLCASSPTGGGNQPQHFGDGTRLSIL.

The sample holds many counts of this clonotype. This chain connects TRBV6-6 to TRBJ2-5; D gene unclear. This CDR3 is built from 15 residues. The germline CDR1 and CDR2 sequences are MNHNY and SVGAGI (reference sequence). V was trimmed by 2 bases and J by 0 bases, leaving 10 bases between them. The CDR3 DNA reads TGTGCCAGCAGTTACGACGAATCCAACCAAGAGACCCAGTACTTC. It specifies CASSYDESNQETQYF.